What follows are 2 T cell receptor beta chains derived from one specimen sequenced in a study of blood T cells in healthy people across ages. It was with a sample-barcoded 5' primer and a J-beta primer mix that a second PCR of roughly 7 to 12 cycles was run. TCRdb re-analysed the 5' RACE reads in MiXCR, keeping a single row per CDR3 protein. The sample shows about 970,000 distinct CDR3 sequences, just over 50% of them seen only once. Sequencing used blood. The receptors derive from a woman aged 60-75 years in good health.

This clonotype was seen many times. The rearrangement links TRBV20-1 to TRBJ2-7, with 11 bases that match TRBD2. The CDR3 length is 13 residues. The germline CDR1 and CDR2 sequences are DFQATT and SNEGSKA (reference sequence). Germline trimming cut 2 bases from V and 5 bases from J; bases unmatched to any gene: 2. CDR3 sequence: CSARTSGSHEQYF. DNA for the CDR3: TGCAGTGCTAGAACTAGCGGGAGCCACGAGCAGTACTTC.

For the CDR3, the DNA is TGTGCCAGCAGCTTAGGGGGATCACAAGCGGGAGCGCAGTTCTTC. It codes for CASSLGGSQAGAQFF. This rearrangement joins TRBV7-2 to TRBJ2-1, with 8 bases matching TRBD2. Germline trimming cut 1 base from V and 12 bases from J; bases unmatched to any gene: 11. There are 15 residues in the CDR3. Looked up from germline, CDR1 is SGHTA and CDR2 is FQGNSA. Looking up the rest from reference TRBV7-2 and TRBJ2-1 gives the full variable domain: GAGVSQSPSNKVTEKGKDVELRCDPISGHTALYWYRQSLGQGLEFLIYFQGNSAPDKSGLPSDRFSAERTGGSVSTLTIQRTQQEDSAVYLCASSLGGSQAGAQFFGPGTRLTVL.